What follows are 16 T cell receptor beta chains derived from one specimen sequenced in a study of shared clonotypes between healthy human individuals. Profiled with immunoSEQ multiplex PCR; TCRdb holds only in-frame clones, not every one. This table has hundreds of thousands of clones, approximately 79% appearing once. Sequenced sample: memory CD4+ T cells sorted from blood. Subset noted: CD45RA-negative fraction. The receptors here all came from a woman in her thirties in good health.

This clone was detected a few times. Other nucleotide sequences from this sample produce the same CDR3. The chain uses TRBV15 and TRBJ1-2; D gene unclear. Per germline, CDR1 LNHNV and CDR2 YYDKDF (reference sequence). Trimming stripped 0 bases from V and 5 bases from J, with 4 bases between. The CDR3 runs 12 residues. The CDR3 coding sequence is TGTGCCACCAGCAGAGACGGTTATGGCTACACCTTC. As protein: CATSRDGYGYTF.

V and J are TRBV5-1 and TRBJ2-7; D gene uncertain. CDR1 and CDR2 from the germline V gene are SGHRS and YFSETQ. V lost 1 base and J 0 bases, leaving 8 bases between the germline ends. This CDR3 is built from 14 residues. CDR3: CASSLSSYSYEQYF. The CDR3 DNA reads TGCGCCAGCAGCTTGTCCAGTTACTCCTACGAGCAGTACTTC.

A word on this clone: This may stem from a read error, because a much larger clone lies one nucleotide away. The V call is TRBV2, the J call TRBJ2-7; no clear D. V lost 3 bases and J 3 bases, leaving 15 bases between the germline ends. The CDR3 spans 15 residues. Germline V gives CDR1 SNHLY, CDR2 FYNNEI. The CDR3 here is CASSELEVQIYEQYF. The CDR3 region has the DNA TGTGCCAGCAGTGAGTTAGAGGTACAAATCTACGAGCAGTACTTC.

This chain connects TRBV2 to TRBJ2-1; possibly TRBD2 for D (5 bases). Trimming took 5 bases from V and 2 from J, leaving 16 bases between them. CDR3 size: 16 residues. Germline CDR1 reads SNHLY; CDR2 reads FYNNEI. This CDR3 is CASSSTSAGTYNEQFF. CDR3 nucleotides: TGTGCCAGCAGTTCTACCTCCGCCGGGACCTACAATGAGCAGTTCTTC.

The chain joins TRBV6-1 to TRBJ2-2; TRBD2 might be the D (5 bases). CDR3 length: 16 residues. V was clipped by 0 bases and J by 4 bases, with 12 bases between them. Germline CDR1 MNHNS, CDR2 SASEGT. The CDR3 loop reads CASSEAPRATTGELFF. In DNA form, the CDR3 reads TGTGCCAGCAGTGAAGCGCCGAGGGCGACCACCGGGGAGCTGTTTTTT.

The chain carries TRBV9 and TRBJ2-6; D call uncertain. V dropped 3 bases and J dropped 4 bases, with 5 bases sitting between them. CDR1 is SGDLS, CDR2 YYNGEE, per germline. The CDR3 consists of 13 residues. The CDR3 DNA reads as TGTGCCAGCAGCGCCACGGGGGCCAACGTCCTGACTTTC. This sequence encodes CASSATGANVLTF.

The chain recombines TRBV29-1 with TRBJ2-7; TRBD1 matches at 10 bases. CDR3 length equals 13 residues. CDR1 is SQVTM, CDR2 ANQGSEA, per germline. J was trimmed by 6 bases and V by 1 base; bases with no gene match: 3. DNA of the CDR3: TGCAGCGTTGAAGGACAGGGGGCGGGCGAGCAGTACTTC. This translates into CSVEGQGAGEQYF.

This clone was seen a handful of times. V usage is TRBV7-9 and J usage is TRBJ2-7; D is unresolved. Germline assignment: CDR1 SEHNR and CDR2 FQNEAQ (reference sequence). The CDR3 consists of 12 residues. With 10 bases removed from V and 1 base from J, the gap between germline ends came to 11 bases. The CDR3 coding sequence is TGTGCCATAGAGGCCTATTCCTACGAGCAGTACTTC. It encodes CAIEAYSYEQYF.

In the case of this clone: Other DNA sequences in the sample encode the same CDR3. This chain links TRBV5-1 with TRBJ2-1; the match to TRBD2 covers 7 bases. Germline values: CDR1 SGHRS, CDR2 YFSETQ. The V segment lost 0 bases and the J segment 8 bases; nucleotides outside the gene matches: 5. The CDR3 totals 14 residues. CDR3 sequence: CASSLGTSGHEQFF. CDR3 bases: TGCGCCAGCAGCTTGGGGACTAGTGGCCATGAGCAGTTCTTC. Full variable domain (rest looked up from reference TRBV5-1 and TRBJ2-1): KAGVTQTPRYLIKTRGQQVTLSCSPISGHRSVSWYQQTPGQGLQFLFEYFSETQRNKGNFPGRFSGRQFSNSRSEMNVSTLELGDSALYLCASSLGTSGHEQFFGPGTRLTVL.

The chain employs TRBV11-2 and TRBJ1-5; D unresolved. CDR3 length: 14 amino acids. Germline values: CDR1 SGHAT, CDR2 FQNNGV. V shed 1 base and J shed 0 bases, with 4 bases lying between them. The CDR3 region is CASSLGGSNQPQHF. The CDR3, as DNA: TGTGCCAGCAGCTTAGGGGGTAGCAATCAGCCCCAGCATTTT.

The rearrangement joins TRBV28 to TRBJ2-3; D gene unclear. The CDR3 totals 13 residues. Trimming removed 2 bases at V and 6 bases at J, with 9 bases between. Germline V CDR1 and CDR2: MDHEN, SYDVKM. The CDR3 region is CASSLMWGDTQYF. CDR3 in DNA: TGTGCCAGCAGTTTAATGTGGGGTGATACGCAGTATTTT.

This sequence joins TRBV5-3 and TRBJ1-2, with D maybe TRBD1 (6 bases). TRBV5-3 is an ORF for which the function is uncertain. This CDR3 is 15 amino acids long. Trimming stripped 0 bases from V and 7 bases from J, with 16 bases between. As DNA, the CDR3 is TGTGCCAGAAGCTTGGAGCCAGGGGACTTGGGTGGCTACACCTTC. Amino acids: CARSLEPGDLGGYTF.

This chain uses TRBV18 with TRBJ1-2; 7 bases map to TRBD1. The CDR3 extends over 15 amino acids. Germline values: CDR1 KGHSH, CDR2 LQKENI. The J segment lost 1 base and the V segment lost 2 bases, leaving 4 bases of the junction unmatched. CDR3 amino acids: CASSPMQGDNYGYTF. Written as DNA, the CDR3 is TGTGCCAGCTCACCAATGCAGGGGGATAACTATGGCTACACCTTC.

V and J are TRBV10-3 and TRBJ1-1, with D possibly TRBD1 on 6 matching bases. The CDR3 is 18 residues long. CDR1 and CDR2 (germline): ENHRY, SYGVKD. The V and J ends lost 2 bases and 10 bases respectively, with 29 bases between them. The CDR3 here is CAISEPSIGGPSQYGAFF. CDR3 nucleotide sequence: TGTGCCATCAGTGAGCCTTCCATTGGGGGGCCCTCTCAGTATGGAGCTTTCTTT.

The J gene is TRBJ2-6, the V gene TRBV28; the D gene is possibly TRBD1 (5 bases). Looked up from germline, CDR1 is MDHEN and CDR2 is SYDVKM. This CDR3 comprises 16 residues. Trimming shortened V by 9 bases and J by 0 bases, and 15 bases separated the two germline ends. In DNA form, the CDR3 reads TGTGCCAGTTACATGGGGCCCAGCTCTGGGGCCAACGTCCTGACTTTC. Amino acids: CASYMGPSSGANVLTF.

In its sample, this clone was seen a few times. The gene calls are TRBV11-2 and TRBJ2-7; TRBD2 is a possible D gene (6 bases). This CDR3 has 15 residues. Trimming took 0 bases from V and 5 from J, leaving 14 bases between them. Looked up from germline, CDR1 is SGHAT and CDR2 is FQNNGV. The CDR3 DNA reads TGTGCCAGCAGCTTAGACCACGGAGGGCAGGACGAGCAGTACTTC. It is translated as CASSLDHGGQDEQYF. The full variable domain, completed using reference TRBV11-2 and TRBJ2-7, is EAGVAQSPRYKIIEKRQSVAFWCNPISGHATLYWYQQILGQGPKLLIQFQNNGVVDDSQLPKDRFSAERLKGVDSTLKIQPAKLEDSAVYLCASSLDHGGQDEQYFGPGTRLTVT.